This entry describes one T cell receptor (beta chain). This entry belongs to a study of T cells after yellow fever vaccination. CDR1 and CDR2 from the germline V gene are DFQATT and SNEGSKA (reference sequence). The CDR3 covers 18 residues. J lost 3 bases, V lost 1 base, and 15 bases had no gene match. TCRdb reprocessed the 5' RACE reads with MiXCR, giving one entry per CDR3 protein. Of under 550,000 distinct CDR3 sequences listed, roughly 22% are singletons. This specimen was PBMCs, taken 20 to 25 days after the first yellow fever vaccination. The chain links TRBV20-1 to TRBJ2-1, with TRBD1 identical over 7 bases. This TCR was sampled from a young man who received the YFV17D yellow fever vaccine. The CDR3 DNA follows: TGCAGTGCTAGAGGAGAAAGAGATACAGGGGAATTCTACAATGAGCAGTTCTTC. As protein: CSARGERDTGEFYNEQFF.